This T cell receptor (beta chain) was identified during a study of T cells after yellow fever vaccination. TCRdb recomputed calls from the 5' RACE reads with MiXCR, one row per CDR3 protein. The repertoire holds around 600,000 distinct CDR3 sequences, with about 12% as singletons. Per the germline V gene, CDR1 is SGHTA and CDR2 is FQGNSA. Trimming took 1 base from V and 3 from J; bases not matched to a gene: 2. There are 14 residues in the CDR3. This clonotype was seen at least ten times. The receptor was isolated from a man aged 25-45 years who received the YFV17D yellow fever vaccine. This specimen was PBMCs, taken on the day of the yellow fever booster vaccination. V gene TRBV7-2 combines with J gene TRBJ2-7; 8 bases align to TRBD1. CDR3 DNA: TGTGCCAGCAGCTTAGGACAGGGGAACTACGAGCAGTACTTC. Protein sequence: CASSLGQGNYEQYF. Drawing the rest from reference TRBV7-2 and TRBJ2-7, the complete variable domain is GAGVSQSPSNKVTEKGKDVELRCDPISGHTALYWYRQSLGQGLEFLIYFQGNSAPDKSGLPSDRFSAERTGGSVSTLTIQRTQQEDSAVYLCASSLGQGNYEQYFGPGTRLTVT.